This passage covers 14 T cell receptor beta chains from one sample sequenced in a study of T cells in Graves' hyperthyroidism and ophthalmopathy. TCR beta CDR3 region amplification was performed from RNA transcripts. During a first-round RT-PCR of the TCR CDR3, the HTBI primer set was used. TCRdb redid the calling of the multiplex PCR reads with MiXCR, one entry per CDR3 protein. The sample includes approximately 300,000 distinct CDR3 sequences, 15% to 20% seen only once; the top ten take approximately 60%. Input material: blood. The receptors here all came from a woman aged 55-75 years with Graves' ophthalmopathy.

With regard to this clonotype: A much larger clone lies one base from this, so it may be a read error. This chain connects TRBV12-3 or TRBV12-4 to TRBJ2-7, with 7 positions matching TRBD1. The CDR3 runs to 15 residues. DNA of the CDR3: TGTGCCAGCAGTTCCGACAGGGCTTTGTCCTACGAGCAGCACTTC. Protein: CASSSDRALSYEQHF.

This clonotype was recorded a few times. This sequence joins TRBV18 and TRBJ1-2, with 9 nucleotides matching TRBD1. The germline CDR1 and CDR2 sequences are KGHSH and LQKENI. CDR3 length: 14 residues. The ends lost 4 bases at V and 6 bases at J; junction bases unmatched: 6. The CDR3 DNA sequence: TGTGCCAGCTCACTAACAGGGGGCGCAGATGGCTACACCTTC. It codes for CASSLTGGADGYTF.

This clonotype was counted ten times or more. The V gene is TRBV9, the J gene TRBJ2-5; weak D call: TRBD2 (7 bases). Per the germline V gene, CDR1 is SGDLS and CDR2 is YYNGEE. This CDR3 contains 14 residues. V lost 0 bases, J lost 3 bases, and 9 bases lay in between. The CDR3 DNA follows: TGTGCCAGCAGCGTAGCGGGGGGCGAAGAGACCCAGTACTTC. This gives the protein CASSVAGGEETQYF.

This clonotype was observed at least ten times. The genes are TRBV10-3 and TRBJ1-2, with a weak D call TRBD1 (5 bases). CDR3 length equals 13 residues. Germline lookup yields CDR1 ENHRY and CDR2 SYGVKD. V shed 5 bases and J shed 3 bases, with 10 bases lying between them. The CDR3 DNA sequence: TGTGCCATCAGTAACCAGGGCCACTATGGCTACACCTTC. As protein: CAISNQGHYGYTF.

This clonotype was recorded at least ten times. J is TRBJ1-2 and V is TRBV6-2 or TRBV6-3; possible D gene TRBD1, 5 bases. Deletions cut 4 bases from V and 2 bases from J, with 17 bases between. This CDR3 contains 16 residues. Germline V gene sequence: CDR1 MNHEY, CDR2 SVGEGT. The DNA for the CDR3 is TGTGCCAGCAGTTCTCGAAACAGGACGGCAAACTATGGCTACACCTTC. Amino acid sequence: CASSSRNRTANYGYTF.

This clonotype was observed a few times. This chain joins TRBV4-1 and TRBJ1-5; TRBD1 matches at 7 bases. This CDR3 has 14 amino acids. The J segment lost 6 bases and the V segment lost 4 bases, leaving 6 bases of the junction unmatched. Germline-derived CDR1 and CDR2 are MGHRA and YSYEKL. The CDR3 loop is CASSPGRGGQPQHF. The CDR3 nucleotides are TGCGCCAGCAGCCCAGGCAGGGGGGGTCAGCCCCAGCATTTT.

This clonotype showed up many times. This chain links TRBV6-1 with TRBJ2-1; a possible D gene is TRBD2 (6 bases). Germline V gives CDR1 MNHNS, CDR2 SASEGT. The CDR3 length is 14 residues. V lost 10 bases to trimming and J lost 0 bases, with 13 bases between them. CDR3 residues: CATPPGGSYNEQFF. The CDR3 DNA reads TGTGCCACACCACCCGGGGGCTCCTACAATGAGCAGTTCTTC.

This clonotype appeared many times. The chain is built from TRBV7-2 and TRBJ1-2; D unresolved. The CDR3 consists of 13 residues. V was cut by 5 bases and J by 4 bases, with 11 bases left in between. CDR1 and CDR2 (germline): SGHTA, FQGNSA. As DNA, the CDR3 is TGTGCCAGCAGCCAAGATTACTCCTATGGCTACACCTTC. This translates into CASSQDYSYGYTF.

A few counts support this clonotype. The CDR3 sequence: CASSPIDRDETQYF. The CDR3 bases are TGTGCCAGCAGCCCTATCGACAGGGACGAGACCCAGTACTTC. The rearrangement links TRBV14 to TRBJ2-5; TRBD1 matches 7 bases. The CDR3 covers 14 residues. V shed 4 bases and J 5 bases; nucleotides not matched to a gene: 7. CDR1 and CDR2 (germline): SGHDN, FVKESK.

This clonotype was counted between two and nine times. The rearrangement uses TRBV18 and TRBJ2-1, with 10 bases aligning to TRBD2. The CDR3 loop spans 14 amino acids. V shed 3 bases and J 8 bases; nucleotides not matched to a gene: 4. Germline V lookup: CDR1 KGHSH, CDR2 LQKENI. As DNA, the CDR3 is TGTGCCAGCTCACCGGCTAGCGGGGGCGATGAGCAGTTCTTC. Protein sequence: CASSPASGGDEQFF.

This clonotype occurred many times. The chain employs TRBV19 and TRBJ1-5; D is uncertain. Per the germline V gene, CDR1 is LNHDA and CDR2 is SQIVND (reference sequence). Trimming stripped 4 bases from V and 3 bases from J, with 16 bases between. This CDR3 spans 16 amino acids. In DNA form, the CDR3 reads TGTGCCAGTAGTACCACCGAAGGACCGCACAATCAGCCCCAGCATTTT. Translating gives CASSTTEGPHNQPQHF.

V usage is TRBV24-1 and J usage is TRBJ2-7; TRBD1 aligns across 7 bases. Trimming at V came to 12 bases and at J to 6 bases, leaving 10 bases not matched to a gene. The CDR3 runs 12 residues. The V gene's germline CDR1 is KGHDR and CDR2 SFDVKD. This chain's CDR3 is CAAQGVGGEQYF. The CDR3 region has the DNA TGTGCCGCTCAGGGGGTAGGGGGCGAGCAGTACTTC.

This chain connects TRBV5-1 to TRBJ2-5; 11 bases are shared with TRBD1. Germline assignment: CDR1 SGHRS and CDR2 YFSETQ. J was trimmed by 6 bases and V by 0 bases; bases with no gene match: 10. This CDR3 has 17 amino acids. CDR3 protein: CASSLVGTGGNGKTQYF. The CDR3 DNA reads as TGCGCCAGCAGCTTGGTTGGGACAGGGGGTAACGGGAAGACCCAGTACTTC.

This clonotype was counted at least ten times. The rearrangement joins TRBV7-9 to TRBJ2-2, with 8 nucleotides matching TRBD1. CDR3 length: 17 amino acids. V trimming: 5 bases; J trimming: 0 bases; junction bases outside the gene matches: 8. Germline values: CDR1 SEHNR, CDR2 FQNEAQ (reference sequence). DNA of the CDR3: TGTGCCAGCAGCGGGGACAGGCCGTACGCGAACACCGGGGAGCTGTTTTTT. Protein product: CASSGDRPYANTGELFF.